Following are 16 T cell receptor beta chains from one sample sequenced in a study of cytomegalovirus exposure and HLA in healthy donors. Use of 60 Vbeta and 13 Jbeta primers characterized the PCR. The repertoire was sequenced with immunoSEQ multiplex PCR; TCRdb's copy has only in-frame clones and lacks some. The sample carries about 150,000 clones, 70% to 80% recorded once. Sequencing input: PBMCs. All receptors come from a human donor in good health.

V usage is TRBV5-4 and J usage is TRBJ1-5, with a tentative D call TRBD1 (5 bases). The germline V and J ends were trimmed by 3 bases and 0 bases, with 10 bases remaining between them. Looked up from germline, CDR1 is SGHNT and CDR2 is YYREEE (reference sequence). This CDR3 has 15 amino acids. The CDR3 region is CASSSGGDSNQPQHF. The CDR3 coding sequence is TGTGCCAGCAGCTCGGGGGGGGATAGCAATCAGCCCCAGCATTTT.

This clone was observed a single time. The J gene is TRBJ1-1, the V gene TRBV30; D remains ambiguous. V was cut by 4 bases and J by 4 bases, with 13 bases left in between. CDR1 and CDR2 from the germline V gene are GTSNPN and SVGIG (reference sequence). The CDR3 is made up of 13 amino acids. CDR3 nucleotides: TGTGCCTGGAACCAGGACGCGGGCACTGAAGCTTTCTTT. Translated, it gives CAWNQDAGTEAFF.

CDR3 region: CASSPTTGAGTGELFF. CDR3 coding DNA: TGTGCCAGCTCACCTACAACAGGGGCTGGCACCGGGGAGCTGTTTTTT. This chain joins TRBV18 and TRBJ2-2; TRBD1 matches at 7 bases. Germline CDR1 and CDR2: KGHSH and LQKENI. CDR3 length: 16 residues. Trimming took 3 bases from V and 4 from J; bases not matched to a gene: 8.

The chain recombines TRBV5-5 with TRBJ1-5; 8 nucleotides match TRBD1. Trimming at V came to 0 bases and at J to 11 bases, leaving 10 bases not matched to a gene. There are 15 residues in the CDR3. Germline CDR1 is SGHKS and CDR2 is YYEKEE (reference sequence). CDR3 DNA sequence: TGTGCCAGCAGCTTGGGGACAGGGACCCGTAGGGCCCAGCATTTT. It specifies CASSLGTGTRRAQHF.

The chain links TRBV27 to TRBJ2-7; a weak D match, TRBD1 (5 bases). The V end was cut by 4 bases, the J end by 5 bases, with 12 bases between. The CDR3 is 13 amino acids. Germline CDR1 reads MNHEY; CDR2 reads SMNVEV (reference sequence). The CDR3, as DNA: TGTGCCAGCAGTTATAGCAGGGCCCACGAGCAGTACTTC. Protein sequence: CASSYSRAHEQYF.

V usage is TRBV27 and J usage is TRBJ2-1; 13 bases agree with TRBD2. The CDR3 loop spans 15 amino acids. The germline V gene encodes CDR1 MNHEY and CDR2 SMNVEV (reference sequence). V was clipped by 3 bases and J by 6 bases; unmatched bases: 2. This CDR3 is CASSFRLAGGNEQFF. Written as DNA, the CDR3 is TGTGCCAGCAGTTTTAGACTAGCGGGAGGCAATGAGCAGTTCTTC.

The chain uses TRBV9 and TRBJ1-1, with no clear D. Trimming pared 1 base from V and 0 bases from J, leaving 4 bases between. Germline values: CDR1 SGDLS, CDR2 YYNGEE. The CDR3 is 13 amino acids. CDR3 DNA: TGTGCCAGCAGCGTATCCTTGAACACTGAAGCTTTCTTT. Its protein product is CASSVSLNTEAFF.

The rearrangement joins TRBV5-1 to TRBJ1-1; no reliable D call. Germline V gene sequence: CDR1 SGHRS, CDR2 YFSETQ. The CDR3 is made up of 14 amino acids. The V and J ends lost 4 bases and 6 bases respectively, with 16 bases between them. CDR3 amino acids: CASSHGARRAEAFF. In nucleotides, the CDR3 is TGCGCCAGCAGCCACGGCGCCCGACGGGCTGAAGCTTTCTTT.

This chain uses TRBV11-2 with TRBJ2-3; TRBD2 is a possible D gene (5 bases). Trimming shortened V by 9 bases and J by 2 bases, and 9 bases separated the two germline ends. In germline, CDR1 is SGHAT, CDR2 FQNNGV. The CDR3 totals 12 residues. CDR3 sequence: CASGLSTDTQYF. Here the CDR3 DNA reads TGTGCCAGTGGACTCTCCACAGATACGCAGTATTTT.

In this sample, this clone turned up once. This chain joins TRBV5-5 and TRBJ2-7; D perhaps matches TRBD1 (6 bases). Trimming removed 6 bases at V and 1 base at J, with 14 bases between. Per germline, CDR1 SGHKS and CDR2 YYEKEE (reference sequence). CDR3 length equals 14 residues. CDR3 sequence reads: CASTTTGRSYEQYF. CDR3 DNA sequence: TGTGCCAGCACCACGACAGGACGGTCCTACGAGCAGTACTTC.

This chain links TRBV13 with TRBJ2-7, with 7 bases aligning to TRBD2. V shed 5 bases and J 4 bases; nucleotides not matched to a gene: 8. The CDR3 sequence is 14 residues long. Germline CDR1 is PRHDT and CDR2 is FYEKMQ (reference sequence). In DNA, the CDR3 is TGTGCCAGCAGCCCCGGGACTAATAGTTACGAGCAGTACTTC. This encodes CASSPGTNSYEQYF.

This CDR3 is CASSSRLGTQYF. The CDR3 nucleotides read TGTGCCAGCAGCTCCCGACTGGGGACCCAGTACTTC. The chain links TRBV5-4 to TRBJ2-5, with unresolved D. V lost 3 bases to trimming and J lost 7 bases, with 10 bases between them. CDR1 and CDR2 from the germline V gene are SGHNT and YYREEE (reference sequence). The CDR3 extends over 12 amino acids.

V and J are TRBV6-5 and TRBJ2-2, with D maybe TRBD2 (5 bases). Germline loops: CDR1 MNHEY, CDR2 SVGAGI. With 5 bases removed from V and 6 bases from J, the gap between germline ends came to 10 bases. CDR3 length: 13 amino acids. CDR3 loop: CASSLGGPGELFF. The DNA for the CDR3 is TGTGCCAGCAGTCTTGGAGGCCCCGGGGAGCTGTTTTTT.

The V and J genes are TRBV27 and TRBJ2-7; TRBD1 might be the D (5 bases). CDR1 is MNHEY and CDR2 is SMNVEV in the germline V gene (reference sequence). Between the trimmed V and J ends, which lost 0 bases and 0 bases, there was a span of 12 bases. CDR3 size: 16 residues. The CDR3 coding sequence is TGTGCCAGCAGTTTATCCCAGGGCTTAAGCTCCTACGAGCAGTACTTC. As protein: CASSLSQGLSSYEQYF.

The rearrangement uses TRBV27 and TRBJ1-2; D is undetermined. The CDR3 loop spans 13 amino acids. V was cut by 3 bases and J by 3 bases, with 8 bases left in between. The germline V gene has CDR1 MNHEY and CDR2 SMNVEV (reference sequence). The CDR3 protein is CASSFTPDYGYTF. Written as DNA, the CDR3 is TGTGCCAGCAGTTTTACACCAGACTATGGCTACACCTTC.

The chain couples TRBV19 to TRBJ2-3; D is unclear. The CDR3 covers 11 residues. Germline V CDR1 and CDR2: LNHDA, SQIVND (reference sequence). Trimming cost V 10 bases and J 6 bases, with 11 bases left between them. The CDR3 sequence is CATSLLDTQYF. The CDR3 region has the DNA TGTGCCACCTCCCTCTTGGATACGCAGTATTTT.